This TCR beta chain came from a study of T cells in Graves' hyperthyroidism and ophthalmopathy. Study observations and caveats: Peripheral blood also featured most of the thyroid clonotypes expanded above 0.001.

Many counts were recorded for this clonotype. Its antigen remains unidentified. Subjects aged 18 to 65 presented with newly diagnosed hyperthyroidism of less than 2 months' duration. The sample of blood was obtained at first hyperthyroidism diagnosis (before any ophthalmopathy symptoms). Using RNA transcripts as the source, TCR beta CDR3 regions were amplified. The HTBI primer set drove a first-round RT-PCR of the TCR CDR3. TCRdb reanalysed the multiplex PCR reads using MiXCR and keeps one entry per CDR3 protein. The sample carries fewer than 500,000 distinct CDR3 sequences, roughly 13% recorded once. Material: blood. The sequence derives from a man younger than 45 with Graves' hyperthyroidism that later progressed to Graves' ophthalmopathy.

The CDR3 nucleotides are TGCGCCAGCAGCCCTGTCTCTAGCGGGTCCTACAATGAGCAGTTCTTC. Translating gives CASSPVSSGSYNEQFF. The rearrangement uses TRBV5-1 and TRBJ2-1, with 8 bases aligning to TRBD2. V was pared by 4 bases and J by 1 base, with 7 bases of the junction left unmatched. The CDR3 extends over 16 amino acids. CDR1 is SGHRS, CDR2 YFSETQ, per germline.